The rows below give T cell receptor beta chains drawn from one sample of a study of blood T cell repertoires in COVID-19. Only in-frame clones appear in the TCRdb table, and some are missing; sequencing was by immunoSEQ multiplex PCR. Among hundreds of thousands of clones listed, 90% were seen once. The sample taken for sequencing was PBMCs or T cells enriched from blood (not recorded which). All receptors derive from a man aged 55 to 70 who had recovered from COVID-19. Each CDR3 is given with its conserved first and last residue. Fields, in order: V gene, D gene, CDR3 protein. D genes are given only for firm matches.

>TRBV6-5|TRBD2
CASIPGGTYNEQFF
>TRBV7-8|TRBD1
CASSLLGGQGFTEAFF
>TRBV4-3|TRBD1
CASSQAPKDRVGNEQFF
>TRBV2|TRBD1
CASSVGTGGPGELFF
>TRBV19|-
CASSPSGGPPTNEKLFF
>TRBV6-5|-
CASRSGQNYGYTF
>TRBV19|-
CASSARDRLRYGYTF
>TRBV2|TRBD1
CASRGQRLQGYTF
>TRBV27|-
CASSLSRNTEAFF
>TRBV15|TRBD1
CATSRDEAGGETQYF
>TRBV24-1|TRBD1
CATRGTGVQVEQFF
>TRBV2|TRBD2
CASKIAGGSYNEQFF
>TRBV5-1|TRBD2
CASRGVAGVDEQFF
>TRBV3-1/TRBV3-2|-
CASSHRHSNYGYTF
>TRBV11-3|TRBD1
CASSPSQGGMEAFF
>TRBV18|TRBD1
CASSPDRDNYGYTF
>TRBV12-3/TRBV12-4|TRBD1
CASSLKGGSGYTF
>TRBV19|-
CASSLGQRPNTEAFF
>TRBV11-2|TRBD1
CASSLQGQGSTDTQYF
>TRBV7-2|-
CASSRSTTALGQYF
>TRBV5-5|TRBD1
CASSLLQGGNTEAFF
>TRBV7-9|-
CASSSTQAGNEQFF
>TRBV3-1/TRBV3-2|TRBD2
CASSQLAGAHIEQYF
>TRBV7-9|-
CASSLQEYTEAFF
>TRBV6-2/TRBV6-3|-
CASSYTIFKGAGANVLTF
>TRBV11-2|-
CASSLAQVNYGYTF
>TRBV7-9|-
CASIVKQGTEAFF
>TRBV7-6|-
CASSSTGYNSPLHF
>TRBV7-9|TRBD1
CASSFQGGGNTIYF
>TRBV7-9|-
CASSLNGPGDIQYF
>TRBV7-8|-
CASSLAGGNEQFF
>TRBV9|-
CASSLGAYSSTDTQYF
>TRBV18|TRBD1
CASSTGTGQAQPQHF
>TRBV5-1|TRBD2
CASSPTSANTGELFF
>TRBV11-2|TRBD2
CASSLDRVSGLAPDTQYF
>TRBV6-5|-
CASSYSGPGANEKLFF
>TRBV4-2|TRBD2
CASSQRTSGRSSTDTQYF
>TRBV19|-
CASSSASEEAFF